The 24 T cell receptor beta chains listed next were all sequenced from one sample in a study of cytomegalovirus exposure and HLA in healthy donors. Both 60 Vbeta primers and 13 Jbeta primers went into the PCR. Assay used: immunoSEQ multiplex PCR; TCRdb lists only in-frame clones, some missing. The repertoire holds about 190,000 clones, with 87% as singletons. The specimen sequenced was PBMCs. The receptor source for this set is a boy aged 2 to 10 in good health and CMV-seronegative.

The rearrangement links TRBV11-2 to TRBJ1-2; D not certain. The CDR3 spans 14 residues. With 5 bases removed from V and 4 bases from J, the gap between germline ends came to 14 bases. Germline-derived CDR1 and CDR2 are SGHAT and FQNNGV. CDR3 nucleotide sequence: TGTGCCAGCAGCCCACTGGGCCAGATCTATGGCTACACCTTC. Encoded protein: CASSPLGQIYGYTF.

This clone was counted a few times. The gene calls are TRBV4-1 and TRBJ1-4, with D possibly matching TRBD1 (5 bases). V gave up 0 bases and J gave up 8 bases, with 13 bases separating them. Germline values: CDR1 MGHRA, CDR2 YSYEKL. The length of the CDR3 is 15 residues. The CDR3: CASSQDPGFLEKLFF. In DNA form, the CDR3 reads TGCGCCAGCAGCCAAGATCCAGGGTTTTTAGAAAAACTGTTTTTT.

This clone came up once. The V call is TRBV28, the J call TRBJ2-3; 12 bases agree with TRBD2. CDR3 length equals 15 residues. The trim removed 5 bases at V and 3 bases at J, leaving 3 bases unmatched. Germline CDR1 reads MDHEN; CDR2 reads SYDVKM. The CDR3 sequence: CASSTGLAGTDTQYF. In DNA, the CDR3 is TGTGCCAGCAGTACCGGACTAGCGGGAACAGATACGCAGTATTTT.

This clone was picked up one time. The chain is built from TRBV6-6 and TRBJ2-7; 8 nucleotides agree with TRBD2. V lost 7 bases to trimming and J lost 5 bases; unmatched junction nucleotides: 10. The CDR3 length is 14 residues. Per the germline V gene, CDR1 is MNHNY and CDR2 is SVGAGI (reference sequence). CDR3 residues: CASTYSGGPNEQYF. The CDR3 DNA sequence: TGTGCCAGCACCTATTCGGGGGGGCCAAACGAGCAGTACTTC.

The CDR3: CASSDLTGYYEQYF. CDR3 sequence (DNA): TGTGCCAGCAGTGACCTGACAGGATACTACGAGCAGTACTTC. V usage is TRBV2 and J usage is TRBJ2-5, with D possibly matching TRBD1 (6 bases). The J call may be in error: the DNA end matches TRBJ2-7 better. The CDR3 runs 14 residues. The germline CDR1 and CDR2 sequences are SNHLY and FYNNEI.

The gene calls are TRBV28 and TRBJ1-5, with D possibly being TRBD1 (5 bases). This CDR3 region has 16 residues. V lost 6 bases, J lost 4 bases, and 19 bases lay in between. CDR1 is MDHEN, CDR2 SYDVKM, per germline. The CDR3 DNA reads TGTGCCAGCAGCCCCAATACAGGTTCCGGGAATCAGCCCCAGCATTTT. It specifies CASSPNTGSGNQPQHF.

This sequence joins TRBV13 and TRBJ1-2; 9 bases are a match to TRBD1. Germline V CDR1 and CDR2: PRHDT, FYEKMQ (reference sequence). The CDR3 runs 13 residues. J gave up 5 bases and V 3 bases, and 1 base lay outside the gene matches. CDR3 sequence: CASSFGQGYGYTF. The CDR3 DNA is TGTGCCAGCAGCTTTGGACAGGGGTATGGCTACACCTTC.

This rearrangement joins TRBV7-2 to TRBJ2-3; possibly TRBD1 for D (5 bases). Looked up from germline, CDR1 is SGHTA and CDR2 is FQGNSA. This CDR3 comprises 13 residues. Between the trimmed V and J ends, which lost 7 bases and 6 bases, there was a span of 14 bases. The DNA of the CDR3 is TGTGCCAGCACCCCAAGGGGTTCGGATACGCAGTATTTT. This sequence encodes CASTPRGSDTQYF.

This clone was observed once. The V call is TRBV10-2, the J call TRBJ2-5, with 9 bases aligning to TRBD2. TRBJ2-7 explains the end of the DNA better; the J call may be wrong. The CDR3 is made up of 19 amino acids. Germline CDR1 reads WSHSY; CDR2 reads SAAADI. The CDR3 region has the DNA TGCGCCAGCAGTGTCGTTAAGGTGAAGCGGGAGGTCTGGGAGGACGAGCAGTACTTC. Its protein is CASSVVKVKREVWEDEQYF.

This chain links TRBV5-5 with TRBJ2-3; 10 bases line up with TRBD1. V was pared by 2 bases and J by 4 bases, with 7 bases of the junction left unmatched. Germline CDR1 and CDR2: SGHKS and YYEKEE (reference sequence). The length of the CDR3 is 16 residues. CDR3 amino acids: CASSFPGQGWSDTQYF. CDR3 in DNA: TGTGCCAGCAGCTTCCCGGGACAGGGGTGGTCAGATACGCAGTATTTT.

This chain links TRBV6-6 with TRBJ2-3; TRBD2 matches 7 bases. This CDR3 contains 15 residues. CDR1 is MNHNY, CDR2 SVGAGI, per germline (reference sequence). V shed 6 bases and J 2 bases; nucleotides not matched to a gene: 8. CDR3 sequence reads: CASRSGRTDTDTQYF. CDR3 nucleotide sequence: TGTGCCAGCAGATCCGGGAGGACCGACACAGATACGCAGTATTTT.

The chain has TRBV9 and TRBJ1-1; no clear D gene. The CDR3 is 12 residues long. Trimming left V 0 bases short and J 7 bases short, with 7 bases between. CDR1 and CDR2 (germline): SGDLS, YYNGEE. The CDR3 DNA follows: TGTGCCAGCAGCGTAGTGGGCAGTGAAGCTTTCTTT. Translating gives CASSVVGSEAFF.

The J gene is TRBJ1-5, the V gene TRBV19; 7 nucleotides agree with TRBD1. Per germline, CDR1 LNHDA and CDR2 SQIVND (reference sequence). With 7 bases clipped from V and 1 base from J, the junction kept 10 bases outside the gene matches. This CDR3 spans 16 amino acids. DNA of the CDR3: TGTGCCAGTACCCAAGAACAGGGGTGGAGCAATCAGCCCCAGCATTTT. Amino acids: CASTQEQGWSNQPQHF.

Comments on this clone: At one of its ends the junction is not consistent with the germline gene, which may arise from a read error. The chain links TRBV7-9 to TRBJ2-7, with a tentative D call TRBD1 (6 bases). This CDR3 region has 13 residues. CDR1 and CDR2 from the germline V gene are SEHNR and FQNEAQ (reference sequence). CDR3 DNA sequence: TGTTCCAGCAGCCCGACAGGCCCCTACGAGCAGTACTTC. Residues: CSSSPTGPYEQYF. Using reference TRBV7-9 and TRBJ2-7 for the parts outside the CDR3, the full variable domain is DTGVSQNPRHKITKRGQNVTFRCDPISEHNRLYWYRQTLGQGPEFLTYFQNEAQLEKSRLLSDRFSAERPKGSFSTLEIQRTEQGDSAMYLCSSSPTGPYEQYFGPGTRLTVT.

The chain recombines TRBV7-9 with TRBJ1-4; the D is unclear. The germline CDR1 and CDR2 sequences are SEHNR and FQNEAQ (reference sequence). Between the trimmed V and J ends, which lost 4 bases and 8 bases, there was a span of 23 bases. The CDR3 has 17 amino acids. CDR3 nucleotide sequence: TGTGCCAGCAGCTCCCTCCCCGGCGGGGAGATGGGGGAAAAACTGTTTTTT. Residues: CASSSLPGGEMGEKLFF.

The CDR3 DNA reads TGTGCCAGCAGTGCCCCAGGCGCAGTTAGGCATTTT. It translates to CASSAPGAVRHF. The chain couples TRBV28 to TRBJ1-5; D is unresolved. This CDR3 is 12 amino acids long. V shed 5 bases and J shed 15 bases, with 17 bases lying between them. Germline assignment: CDR1 MDHEN and CDR2 SYDVKM.

This clone appeared a single time. The J gene is TRBJ1-2, the V gene TRBV2, with TRBD1 as a possible D gene (6 bases). The CDR3 consists of 15 residues. Trimming pared 1 base from V and 5 bases from J, leaving 14 bases between. Germline lookup yields CDR1 SNHLY and CDR2 FYNNEI. CDR3 DNA: TGTGCCAGCAGTGAAGAAAGGACAGAAACGTATGGCTACACCTTC. Translated: CASSEERTETYGYTF.

The V and J genes are TRBV29-1 and TRBJ2-3; no reliable D call. V lost 4 bases to trimming and J lost 11 bases, with 16 bases between them. Germline V gives CDR1 SQVTM, CDR2 ANQGSEA. CDR3 length equals 12 residues. The CDR3 sequence: CSVARLDSRQYF. The CDR3 coding sequence is TGCAGCGTTGCTCGGCTCGACTCCCGGCAGTATTTT.

This clone is a singleton in its sample. The chain's CDR3 is CASSYIGGDTEAFF. The CDR3 bases are TGTGCCAGCAGTTACATAGGCGGGGACACTGAAGCTTTCTTT. The V call is TRBV6-5, the J call TRBJ1-1; D is unclear. Germline CDR1 and CDR2: MNHEY and SVGAGI. V lost 2 bases, J lost 3 bases, and 10 bases lay in between. The length of the CDR3 is 14 residues.

The CDR3 nucleotides are TGTGCCAGCAGTCCGGGAGGCTACGACTATGGCTACACCTTC. Protein product: CASSPGGYDYGYTF. The V call is TRBV6-4, the J call TRBJ1-2, with D uncertain. The V and J ends lost 5 bases and 3 bases respectively, with 13 bases between them. Per the germline V gene, CDR1 is MRHNA and CDR2 is SNTAGT. The CDR3 length is 14 residues.

This chain links TRBV25-1 with TRBJ2-3; TRBD2 matches 8 bases. The germline gives CDR1 MGHDK, CDR2 SYGVNS. CDR3 length: 15 amino acids. V was pared by 5 bases and J by 2 bases, with 6 bases of the junction left unmatched. The CDR3 protein is CASSSGGRDTDTQYF. The CDR3 DNA reads as TGTGCCAGCAGTTCGGGGGGGAGGGACACAGATACGCAGTATTTT.

The chain is built from TRBV27 and TRBJ2-5; D might be TRBD1 (5 bases). This CDR3 comprises 14 residues. Deletions cut 2 bases from V and 3 bases from J, with 10 bases between. The germline gives CDR1 MNHEY, CDR2 SMNVEV (reference sequence). CDR3 protein: CASSLMLGEETQYF. As DNA, the CDR3 is TGTGCCAGCAGTTTAATGCTAGGGGAAGAGACCCAGTACTTC.

The J gene is TRBJ1-1, the V gene TRBV4-1; no reliable D call. V dropped 4 bases and J dropped 3 bases, with 12 bases sitting between them. The CDR3 loop spans 14 amino acids. Germline V lookup: CDR1 MGHRA, CDR2 YSYEKL. The chain's CDR3 is CASSLLPVDTEAFF. DNA of the CDR3: TGCGCCAGCAGCCTTTTACCGGTGGACACTGAAGCTTTCTTT.

CDR3 DNA sequence: TGCGCCAGCTACGGAGGACTAGCCGAGACCCAGTACTTC. Its protein is CASYGGLAETQYF. The V call is TRBV5-1, the J call TRBJ2-5; 8 bases fit TRBD2. There are 13 residues in the CDR3. Germline V lookup: CDR1 SGHRS, CDR2 YFSETQ. J gave up 5 bases and V 7 bases, and 7 bases lay outside the gene matches.